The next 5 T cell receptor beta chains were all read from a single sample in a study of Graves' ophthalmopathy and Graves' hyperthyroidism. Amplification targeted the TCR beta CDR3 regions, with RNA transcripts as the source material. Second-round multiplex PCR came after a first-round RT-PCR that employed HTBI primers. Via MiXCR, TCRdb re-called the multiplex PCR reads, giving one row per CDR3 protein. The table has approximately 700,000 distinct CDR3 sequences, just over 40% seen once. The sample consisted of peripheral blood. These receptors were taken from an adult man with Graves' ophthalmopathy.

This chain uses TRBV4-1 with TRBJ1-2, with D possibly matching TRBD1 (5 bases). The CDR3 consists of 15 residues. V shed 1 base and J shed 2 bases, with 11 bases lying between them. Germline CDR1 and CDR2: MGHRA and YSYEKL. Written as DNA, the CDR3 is TGCGCCAGCAGCCAAGGGGTCGCAGGGAACTATGGCTACACCTTC. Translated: CASSQGVAGNYGYTF.

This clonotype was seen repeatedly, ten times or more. This CDR3 is CASSLQGAKLFF. The CDR3, as DNA: TGTGCCAGCAGCTTACAGGGCGCAAAACTGTTTTTT. The chain joins TRBV5-6 to TRBJ1-4; perhaps TRBD1 as D (6 bases). The CDR3 length is 12 residues. Germline V gene lookup returns CDR1 SGHDT and CDR2 YYEEEE. V was cut by 2 bases and J by 10 bases, with 9 bases left in between.

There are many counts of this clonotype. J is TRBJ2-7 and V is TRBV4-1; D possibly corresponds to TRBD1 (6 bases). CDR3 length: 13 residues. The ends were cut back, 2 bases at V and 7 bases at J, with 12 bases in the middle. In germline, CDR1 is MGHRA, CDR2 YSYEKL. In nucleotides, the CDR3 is TGCGCCAGCAGCCAACTAACAGGGTCTGAGCAGTACTTC. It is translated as CASSQLTGSEQYF.

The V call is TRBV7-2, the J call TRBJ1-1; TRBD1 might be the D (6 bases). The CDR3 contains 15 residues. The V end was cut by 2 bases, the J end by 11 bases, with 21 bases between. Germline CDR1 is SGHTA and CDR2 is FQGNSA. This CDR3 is CASSLSGYLTQGAFF. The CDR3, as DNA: TGTGCCAGCAGCTTATCTGGGTACCTGACCCAGGGGGCTTTCTTT.

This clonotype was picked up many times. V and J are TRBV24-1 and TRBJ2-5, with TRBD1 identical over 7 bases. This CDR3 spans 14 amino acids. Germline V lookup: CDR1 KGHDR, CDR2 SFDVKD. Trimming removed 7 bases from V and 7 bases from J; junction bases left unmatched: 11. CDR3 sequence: CATSPGTASGTQYF. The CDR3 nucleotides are TGTGCCACCAGCCCCGGGACAGCATCAGGGACCCAGTACTTC.